This T cell receptor beta chain was identified during a study of identical twins (dated by TCRdb to about 2016). About the investigation overall: TCR alpha and beta repertoires from monozygotic twins, unrelated adults of various ages and cord blood were deep-sequenced to test whether fetal clonotypes persist. To rule out contamination, the twin experiments were replicated at different times with different library preparation protocols. General conclusions and limits of the study: A weaker excess of twin sharing was found in beta out-of-frame sequences because the signal-to-noise ratio was lowered by fewer shared sequences. Invariant T cells such as MAIT and iNKT could partly confound zero-insertion analyses, though diverse VJ usage argued against this for most clonotypes. Abundant cord blood beta clonotypes had fewer insertions, young adult naive repertoires showed a similar but weaker trend, and memory repertoires showed no such trend. Conclusions relied on cross-sectional statistical analysis, since the same donors could not be followed over many years. Compared with coincidental sharing between unrelated individuals, out-of-frame TCR alpha sequences shared between twins had an excess of sequences with low generation probability. Out-of-frame TCR alpha sharing in monozygotic twins was systematically underestimated by recombination models, whereas sharing between unrelated individuals was in agreement with the recombination models.

For this clonotype: The clone's antigen remains unknown. No per-base quality is available; no much larger clone lies one base away.

The library came from 5' RACE. Sequencing instrument: Illumina HiSeq 2000. Template switching introduced a universal primer binding site; the final cDNA contained a unique molecular identifier, enabling accurate counting of TCR cDNA molecules. Specific primers in the conserved constant-segment region were used to synthesize first-strand cDNA for TCR alpha and beta chains. Each cDNA library was double barcoded, with a SMART-Mk sample barcode plus Illumina barcodes, to control for contamination. Two successive PCR steps introduced TruSeq adapter sequences along with Illumina sample barcodes. The Illumina HiSeq platform was used with custom primers to sequence TCR alpha and beta cDNA libraries. Concerning the study's data processing: Unique molecular identifiers were extracted from raw reads with MiGEC, and CDR3 positions were determined with MiXCR. For each individual, recombination models were inferred using an EM algorithm with the repgenHMM and IGoR tools. Shared clonotype analysis was performed with the tcR package in R, normalizing sharing by the product of cloneset sizes. To study raw recombination without the effects of thymic and clonal selection, out-of-frame nonproductive sequences were analyzed. TCRdb took the public reads, trimmed them with fastp at Q25, ran MiXCR for clone calling and kept in-frame beta chains. Each CDR3 protein appears once, grouped with its most common genes and DNA. In this record, the V and J calls reflect TCRdb's handling and not the investigators' own analysis. Present in this sample are 200,000 to 250,000 distinct CDR3 sequences, around 6.6% of which were seen just once. Of the sample, more than 3% is held by the ten largest clones.

All donors were healthy Caucasians. Three pairs of female monozygotic twins, all aged roughly 18 to 30 years, made up the twin cohort. Using Miltenyi CD45RO+ enrichment and human naive T-cell isolation kits, memory (CD45RO+) and naive T cells were isolated from PBMC. Spanning cysteine to phenylalanine, the CDR3 consists of 17 amino acids. Solely the CDR3 DNA is kept, with 51 bases framed from the first base. Reading the germline V gene gives CDR1 SGHRS and CDR2 YFSETQ. Trimmed from V: 4 bases; trimmed from J: 3 bases; junction bases lacking a gene match: 12. This sample was also put to use in a study of yellow fever vaccine responses in identical twins. In that second paper, the authors write: The T cell response to vaccination in identical twins was reported by the authors to appear partly convergent and partly personalized. Focusing on identical twins, the study followed the T cell clones that responded to the vaccine, and did so with precision.

Sample: memory (CD45RO+) T cells sorted from blood. In light of the paper, this sample's cell subset or site label describes: CD45RO+ enriched T cells. The chain is encoded by TRBV5-1 joined to TRBJ1-1; 10 nucleotides in the junction match TRBD1. This clonotype originated in a woman in her late teens or twenties in good health. In nucleotide form, the sequence is TGCGCCAGCAGCAACAAAAAGACAGGGGGCGTCGACACTGAAGCTTTCTTT. Translation gives CASSNKKTGGVDTEAFF.